This T cell receptor (beta chain) appears in the sequencing data of a study of T cells after yellow fever vaccination (dated by TCRdb to the late 2010s). Study-level background: The SMART-Seq v4 Ultra Low Input RNA kit was used to prepare libraries from fractions with low cell numbers. To track T-cell clones before and after primary and booster YFV17D yellow fever vaccination, bulk TCR alpha and beta repertoires were sequenced longitudinally. Two healthy male donors, one aged 18 to 30 and one aged 30 to 40 years, made up the cohort. Blood was collected at multiple timepoints before and after primary and secondary immunization, and bulk PBMC replicates and cell subsets were isolated.

Broader findings and caveats from the paper: Computational filtering was needed because FACS-sorted repertoires could contain abundant contaminating clonotypes from the bulk population. Compared with the primary T-cell response, the secondary T-cell response was faster but weaker, reaching its peak on day 5 rather than on day 15. Because the study included only a couple of donors, the extent to which the findings can be generalized is limited. After the booster, most of the clones that had expanded following primary vaccination were detected again (almost 98% of CD4 and around 90% of CD8), which suggests that memory was broadly maintained. A small share of clonotypes occurred in both CD4 and CD8 compartments, likely arising from convergent recombination.

TCR cDNA was synthesized by 5'RACE template switching, which introduced a universal primer site and unique molecular identifiers. Priming for cDNA synthesis came from both the TCR alpha and TCR beta constant segments. Libraries were amplified in two PCR steps, with sample barcodes and sequencing adapters added in the second step. Sequencing of the libraries was done on either Illumina HiSeq 2500 (2x100 bp) or NovaSeq (2x150 bp). The authors' analysis ran thus. Reads were demultiplexed and collapsed into UMI consensus sequences with MIGEC, and V(D)J alignment was performed with MiXCR. Using edgeR on replicate PBMC samples, clonotypes were called vaccine-responding if FDR was below 0.01 and the log2 fold change was above 5 up to day 15. Bulk clonotypes were assigned CD4 or CD8 identity according to which sequenced CD4 or CD8 repertoire held them at higher abundance. The raw public reads went through TCRdb reprocessing: fastp at Q25, MiXCR clone calling, in-frame beta chains kept. Identical CDR3 proteins give one entry, which carries the most common genes and DNA. These V and J calls rely on TCRdb rather than the paper's analysis. Counted in this sample were 510,000 or so distinct CDR3 sequences; 15% to 20% of them appeared once. The top ten hold 13% to 15% of the sample.

V and J are trimmed by 5 bases and 7 bases, and the gene matches miss 8 bases of the junction. The CDR3 sequence holds 13 residues, the cysteine and phenylalanine included. The retained sequence is limited to the CDR3, 39 bases, with the frame set at the first base. This sample's treatment or condition label indicates: live attenuated yellow fever vaccine strain. Two biological replicates of bulk PBMCs were collected at each blood-draw timepoint. A standard Ficoll-Paque protocol was used to isolate PBMCs from peripheral blood. TriZol was used to extract RNA from bulk PBMCs, CD4 and CD8 fractions, and dextramer-positive and dextramer-negative fractions. This clonotype was seen a few times. Its antigen is currently not known. No base quality information exists; no much larger clone differs at one position.

Recombination joined TRBV12-3 or TRBV12-4 with TRBJ2-7, with 7 junctional bases fitting TRBD2. The sequencing used PBMCs, collected 15 days after the yellow fever booster vaccination. This TCR was recovered from a man aged 25-45 years who received the YFV17D yellow fever vaccine. The CDR3 loop reads CASSPGGGSEQYF. The nucleotides are TGTGCCAGCAGTCCCGGGGGAGGGAGTGAGCAGTACTTC.